The subject of this entry is one T cell receptor beta chain. This clone was detected only once. The antigen it binds to is not known. Base qualities were left out, and no much larger clone turns up one base away. The data stem from a study of blood T cell repertoires in COVID-19 (dated by TCRdb to the early 2020s). Regarding the complete study: Samples covering the acute and convalescent phases of COVID-19 were provided by collaborators in the United States, Italy and Spain. The prospective study material was composed of cDNA or gDNA derived from T cells, B-cell-depleted T cells, or PBMCs. Subjects who had been exposed to COVID-19, were actively infected with it, or had recovered from it provided the deeply sampled blood TCRbeta repertoires that made up the dataset. A freely available public database, intended as a resource for researchers studying the immune response to SARS-CoV-2, is where the repertoires were released. Samples were obtained from the ongoing ImmuneRACE study (first 160 participants) and from some 1,300 subjects provided by 6 global collaborators. Sample metadata almost always included a de-identified subject ID, COVID-19 status, age in years and sex. Where available, HLA class I and class II types were obtained from metadata supplied by the sample provider rather than from assay-based typing. Overall study outcomes, separate from this receptor: The amount of clinical and demographic metadata varied by source and participant and was provided uncurated.

After removal of 3 bases from V and 2 bases from J, the junction retains 6 bases not matched to a gene. Measured from the cysteine to the phenylalanine, the CDR3 is 15 residues long. Kept here is only the CDR3 DNA, which spans 45 bases and is read in frame from base 1. CDR1 MNHEY and CDR2 SMNVEV were looked up in the germline V gene (reference sequence). Each collaborating institution followed its own protocols to collect whole blood in K2EDTA tubes. For TCRbeta analysis, collaborators shipped samples as frozen whole blood, isolated PBMCs, or DNA extracted from either of those sample types. TCRbeta CDR3 regions were amplified from genomic DNA by means of the immunoSEQ Assay, a bias-controlled multiplex PCR. The authors' pipeline ran thus. The number of nucleated cells in each sample was estimated from the amplification of reference gene primers within the assay. To quantify the absolute abundance of each unique TCRbeta CDR3 rearrangement, sequence reads were collapsed and filtered. For each sample, productive Simpson clonality was calculated as the square root of Simpson's diversity index across productive rearrangements. The clones in this table, taken by TCRdb from immuneACCESS, are in-frame only. Not every clone is retained; where verified, under half of the shortfall comes from an unresolved V gene, and the cause of the rest is unknown. That table supplies the V and J calls and clone size; D and trimming were determined from the DNA. The sample table holds approximately 280,000 clones, of which around 89% were seen once. The ten largest account for approximately 4.6% of the sample.

The receptor was isolated from a man in his forties with acute or convalescent COVID-19. Sequencing was carried out using peripheral blood. The chain links TRBV27 with TRBJ2-7; a stretch of 8 junction bases matches TRBD1. The CDR3 here reads CASSFAQGGAYEQYF. The nucleotides are TGTGCCAGCAGTTTCGCACAGGGGGGAGCCTACGAGCAGTACTTC.